This T cell receptor (beta chain) was sequenced during a study of blood T cell repertoires in COVID-19. TCRdb keeps only in-frame clones here, not all; method: immunoSEQ multiplex PCR. Of about 200,000 clones in the sample, around nine tenths were seen once. The CDR3 length is 16 residues. The V segment lost 1 base and the J segment 5 bases; nucleotides outside the gene matches: 7. Germline V CDR1 and CDR2: LGHNT, FRNRAP. This chain connects TRBV12-5 to TRBJ1-5; 8 bases are shared with TRBD1. The sample taken for sequencing was peripheral blood. This sequence originates from a man aged 50 to 59 with acute or convalescent COVID-19. CDR3: CASGLDQGAGDQPQHF. The CDR3 DNA reads TGTGCTAGTGGTTTGGACCAGGGGGCCGGGGATCAGCCCCAGCATTTT. Full variable domain (outside the CDR3, taken from reference TRBV12-5 and TRBJ1-5): DARVTQTPRHKVTEMGQEVTMRCQPILGHNTVFWYRQTMMQGLELLAYFRNRAPLDDSGMPKDRFSAEMPDATLATLKIQPSEPRDSAVYFCASGLDQGAGDQPQHFGDGTRLSIL.